This T cell receptor (beta chain) was observed in a study of T cells of healthy individuals. Germline lookup yields CDR1 LGHNA and CDR2 YSLEER. The CDR3 spans 19 residues. Germline trimming cut 0 bases from V and 1 base from J; bases unmatched to any gene: 12. In this sample, this clonotype turned up many times. Using its own MiXCR run on the 5' RACE reads, TCRdb lists one record per CDR3 protein. The table lists tens of thousands of distinct CDR3 sequences, about 5.5% of them singletons. The chain is built from TRBV4-3 and TRBJ1-5; TRBD1 matches 7 bases. This clonotype was sampled from a female donor in good health. In DNA, the CDR3 is TGCGCCAGCAGCCAAGATGATACAGGGGCTCCTCGAAGCAATCAGCCCCAGCATTTT. Protein sequence: CASSQDDTGAPRSNQPQHF.